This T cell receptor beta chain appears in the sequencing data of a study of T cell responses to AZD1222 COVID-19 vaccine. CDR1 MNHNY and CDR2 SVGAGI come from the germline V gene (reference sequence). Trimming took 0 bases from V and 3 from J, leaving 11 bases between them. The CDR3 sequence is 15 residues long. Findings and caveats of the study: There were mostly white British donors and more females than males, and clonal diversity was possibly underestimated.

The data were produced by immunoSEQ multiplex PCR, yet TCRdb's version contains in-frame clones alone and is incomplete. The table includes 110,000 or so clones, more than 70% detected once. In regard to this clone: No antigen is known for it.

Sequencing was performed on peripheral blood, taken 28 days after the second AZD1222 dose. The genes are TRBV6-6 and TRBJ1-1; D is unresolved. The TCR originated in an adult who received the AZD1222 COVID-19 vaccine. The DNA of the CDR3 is TGTGCCAGCAGTTACTCGAGACTGCCGGACACTGAAGCTTTCTTT. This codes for CASSYSRLPDTEAFF.